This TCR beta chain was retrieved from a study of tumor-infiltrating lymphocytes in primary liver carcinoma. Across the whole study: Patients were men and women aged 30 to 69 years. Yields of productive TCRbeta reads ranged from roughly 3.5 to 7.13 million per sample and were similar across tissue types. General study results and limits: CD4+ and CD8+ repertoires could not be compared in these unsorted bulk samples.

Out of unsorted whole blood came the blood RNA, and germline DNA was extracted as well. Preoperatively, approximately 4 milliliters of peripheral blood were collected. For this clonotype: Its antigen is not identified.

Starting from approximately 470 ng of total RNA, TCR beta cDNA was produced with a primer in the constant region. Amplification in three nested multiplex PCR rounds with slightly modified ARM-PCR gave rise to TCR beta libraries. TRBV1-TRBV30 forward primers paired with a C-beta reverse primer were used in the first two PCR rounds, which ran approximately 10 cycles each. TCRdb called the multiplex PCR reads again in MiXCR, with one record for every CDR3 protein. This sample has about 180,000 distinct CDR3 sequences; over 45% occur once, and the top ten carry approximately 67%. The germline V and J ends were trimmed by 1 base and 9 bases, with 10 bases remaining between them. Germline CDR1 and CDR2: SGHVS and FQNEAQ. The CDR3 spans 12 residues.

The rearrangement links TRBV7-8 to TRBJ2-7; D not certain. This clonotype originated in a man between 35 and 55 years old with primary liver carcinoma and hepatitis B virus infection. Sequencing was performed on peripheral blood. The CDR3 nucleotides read TGTGCCAGCAGCTTAGTTTACTGCGGGCAGTACTTC. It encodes CASSLVYCGQYF.